This T cell receptor (beta chain) stems from a study of blood T cell repertoires in COVID-19. At the level of the study: From T cells, B-cell-depleted T cells, or PBMCs came the material, which was cDNA or gDNA.

Original data processing: It was from reference gene primer amplification that nucleated cell counts were estimated. The assay was immunoSEQ multiplex PCR, and TCRdb's table has in-frame clones only and misses some. The DNA gave D and trimming, while V, J and clone size come from that table. In the table there are more than 120,000 clones, roughly 81% of which are singletons. Germline CDR1 SGHTA, CDR2 FQGNSA. The CDR3 length is 13 residues. V was cut by 2 bases and J by 4 bases, with 5 bases left in between. The receptor was derived from a human donor with acute or convalescent COVID-19. The donor label of this sample is uncertain. The chain is built from TRBV7-2 and TRBJ2-2; no clear D. The specimen sequenced was peripheral blood. The CDR3, as DNA: TGTGCCAGCAGCTTAAGCCTCACCGGGGAGCTGTTTTTT. The encoded protein is CASSLSLTGELFF.